This T cell receptor beta chain originates from a study of shared clonotypes between healthy human individuals. Overall study findings and caveats: Larger estimated richness was generally seen in naive subsets than in memory subsets. Clonotype sharing across a few donors was observed for around 4.5% of naive CD4 clonotypes. Blood was the only sampled material, and tissue repertoires likely differ.

Genomic DNA per cell subset filled all wells of several immunoSEQ plates. Sequencing was performed with immunoSEQ multiplex PCR; in TCRdb, only in-frame clones are kept and a portion is missing. The sample gives roughly 1,100,000 clones, approximately 72% of which show up once; approximately 1.5% is in the top ten. Germline V CDR1 and CDR2: MNHEY, SMNVEV (reference sequence). The V segment lost 5 bases and the J segment 3 bases; nucleotides outside the gene matches: 5. The CDR3 length is 15 residues. To note about this clone: Its specificity is unknown.

Sample: memory CD4+ T cells sorted from blood. Documented subset: CD45RA-negative fraction. This chain connects TRBV27 to TRBJ1-5; TRBD1 agrees at 9 bases. The receptor's source is a man aged 18 to 35 in good health. CDR3 sequence (DNA): TGTGCCAGCAGTCCAGGACAGGGGATCAATCAGCCCCAGCATTTT. Translation: CASSPGQGINQPQHF.